This paragraph covers one T cell receptor beta chain sequence. The target antigen is unknown. CDR3 size: 14 residues. The J segment lost 8 bases and the V segment lost 4 bases, leaving 10 bases of the junction unmatched. CDR1 is MGHRA, CDR2 YSYEKL, per germline. This sample was included in a study of cytomegalovirus exposure and HLA in healthy donors. Overall study findings and caveats: Later analysis identified a missense DCLRE1C variant that was linked to TCR beta V- and J-gene trimming.

13 Jbeta primers and 60 Vbeta primers were used for the PCR. Generated by immunoSEQ multiplex PCR, the TCRdb table keeps only in-frame clones and is missing some. This sample has roughly 130,000 clones, with about 74% found just once. The rearrangement joins TRBV4-1 to TRBJ1-2; 7 nucleotides match TRBD1. The source is a man aged 35 to 55 in good health and CMV-seropositive. The sequenced sample was PBMCs. CDR3 sequence: CASSRGQPLGGYTF. For the CDR3, the DNA is TGCGCCAGCAGCCGGGGACAGCCCCTTGGGGGCTACACCTTC.